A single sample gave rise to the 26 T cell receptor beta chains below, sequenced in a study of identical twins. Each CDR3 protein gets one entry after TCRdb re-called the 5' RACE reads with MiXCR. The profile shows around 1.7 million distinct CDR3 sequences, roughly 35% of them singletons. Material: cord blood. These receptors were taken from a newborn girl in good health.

The CDR3 loop is CSAPLAGSHSYEQYF. The CDR3 DNA is TGCAGTGCTCCCCTAGCCGGGAGCCACTCCTACGAGCAGTACTTC. The chain has TRBV20-1 and TRBJ2-7; D is possibly TRBD2 (6 bases). Germline V gene data show CDR1 as DFQATT and CDR2 as SNEGSKA (reference sequence). V dropped 5 bases and J dropped 0 bases, with 17 bases sitting between them. CDR3 length equals 15 residues.

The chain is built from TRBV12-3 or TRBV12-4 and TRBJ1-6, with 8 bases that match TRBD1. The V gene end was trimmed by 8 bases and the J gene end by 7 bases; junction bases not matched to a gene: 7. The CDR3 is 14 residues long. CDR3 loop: CASGPRGQNSPLHF. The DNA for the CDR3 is TGTGCCAGCGGGCCCAGGGGGCAAAATTCACCCCTCCACTTT.

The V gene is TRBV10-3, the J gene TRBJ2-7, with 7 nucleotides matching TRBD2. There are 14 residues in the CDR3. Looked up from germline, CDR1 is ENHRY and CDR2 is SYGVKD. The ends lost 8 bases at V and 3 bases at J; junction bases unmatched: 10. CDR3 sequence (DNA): TGTGCCATCGCCCGGGACTACCGTATCTACGAGCAGTACTTC. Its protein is CAIARDYRIYEQYF.

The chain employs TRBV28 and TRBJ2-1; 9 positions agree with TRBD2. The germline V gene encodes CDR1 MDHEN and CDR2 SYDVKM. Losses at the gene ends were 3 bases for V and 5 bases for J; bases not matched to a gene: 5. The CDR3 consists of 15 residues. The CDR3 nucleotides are TGTGCCAGCAGTTTCTCGACTAGCGGTAACAATGAGCAGTTCTTC. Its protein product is CASSFSTSGNNEQFF.

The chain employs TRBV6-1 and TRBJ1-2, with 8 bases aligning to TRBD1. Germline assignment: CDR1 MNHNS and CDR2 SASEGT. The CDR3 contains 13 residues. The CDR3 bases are TGTACCACGAGGACAGGGAAAAACTATGGCTACACCTTC. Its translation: CTTRTGKNYGYTF.

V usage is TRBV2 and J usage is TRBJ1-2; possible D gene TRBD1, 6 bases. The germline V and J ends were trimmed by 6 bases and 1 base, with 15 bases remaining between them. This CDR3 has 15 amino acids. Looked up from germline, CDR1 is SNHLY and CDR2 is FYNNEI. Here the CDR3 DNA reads TGTGCCAGCAGGGGCGAGGGGGGAAGTAACTATGGCTACACCTTC. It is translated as CASRGEGGSNYGYTF.

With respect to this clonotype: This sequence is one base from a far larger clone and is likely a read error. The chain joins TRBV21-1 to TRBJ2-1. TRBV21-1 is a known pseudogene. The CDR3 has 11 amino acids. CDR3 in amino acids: CASSKGYEQFF. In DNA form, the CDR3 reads TGTGCCAGCAGCAAAGGGTACGAGCAGTTCTTC.

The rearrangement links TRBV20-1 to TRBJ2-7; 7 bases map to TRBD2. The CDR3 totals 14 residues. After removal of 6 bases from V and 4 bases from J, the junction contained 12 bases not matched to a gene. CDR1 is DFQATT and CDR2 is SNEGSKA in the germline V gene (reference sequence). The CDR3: CSAHGTGGPYEQYF. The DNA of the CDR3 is TGCAGTGCCCACGGGACGGGGGGACCATACGAGCAGTACTTC.

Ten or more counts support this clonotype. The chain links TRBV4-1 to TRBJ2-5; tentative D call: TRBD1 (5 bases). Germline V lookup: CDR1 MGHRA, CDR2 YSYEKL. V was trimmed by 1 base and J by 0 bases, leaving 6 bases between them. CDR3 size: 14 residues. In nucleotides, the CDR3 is TGCGCCAGCAGCCAAGGACAGTACCAAGAGACCCAGTACTTC. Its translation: CASSQGQYQETQYF.

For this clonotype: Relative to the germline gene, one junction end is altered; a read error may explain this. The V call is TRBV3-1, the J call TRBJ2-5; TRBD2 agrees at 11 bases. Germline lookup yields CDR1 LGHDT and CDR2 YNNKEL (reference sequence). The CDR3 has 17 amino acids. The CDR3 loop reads CAGSPTIAGGPQETQYF. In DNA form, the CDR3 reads TGTGCCGGCAGCCCAACAATAGCGGGAGGGCCGCAGGAGACCCAGTACTTC.

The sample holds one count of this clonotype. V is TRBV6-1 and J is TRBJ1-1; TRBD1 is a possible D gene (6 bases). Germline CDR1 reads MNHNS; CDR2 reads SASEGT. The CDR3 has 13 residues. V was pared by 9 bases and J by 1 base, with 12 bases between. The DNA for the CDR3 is TGTGCCAGGGTTACAGGGCGGAACACTGAAGCTTTCTTT. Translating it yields CARVTGRNTEAFF.

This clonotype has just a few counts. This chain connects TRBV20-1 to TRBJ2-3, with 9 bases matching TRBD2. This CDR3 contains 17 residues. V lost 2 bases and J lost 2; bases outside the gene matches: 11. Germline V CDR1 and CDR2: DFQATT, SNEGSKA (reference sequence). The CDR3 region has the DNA TGCAGTGCTAGAATACCCTTAGCGGGGGCCTCCACAGATACGCAGTATTTT. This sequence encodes CSARIPLAGASTDTQYF.

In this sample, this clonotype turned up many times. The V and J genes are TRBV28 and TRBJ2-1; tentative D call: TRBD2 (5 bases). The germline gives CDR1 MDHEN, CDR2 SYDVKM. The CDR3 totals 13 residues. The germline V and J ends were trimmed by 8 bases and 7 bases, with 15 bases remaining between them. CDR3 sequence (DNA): TGTGCCAGCGGCCAAGGGAGACTAAATGAGCAGTTCTTC. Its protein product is CASGQGRLNEQFF.

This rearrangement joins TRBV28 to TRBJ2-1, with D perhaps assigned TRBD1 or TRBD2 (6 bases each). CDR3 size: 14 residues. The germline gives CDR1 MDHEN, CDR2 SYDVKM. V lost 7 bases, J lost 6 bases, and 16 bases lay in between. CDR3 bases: TGTGCCAGCACCCCGACAGGCGGGGTCAATGAGCAGTTCTTC. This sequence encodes CASTPTGGVNEQFF.

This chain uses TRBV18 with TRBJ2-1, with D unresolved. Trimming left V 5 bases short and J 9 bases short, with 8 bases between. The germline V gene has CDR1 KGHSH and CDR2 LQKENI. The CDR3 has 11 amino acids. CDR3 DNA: TGTGCCAGCTCAGACCACAGTGAGCAGTTCTTC. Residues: CASSDHSEQFF. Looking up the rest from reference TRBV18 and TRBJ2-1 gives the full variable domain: NAGVMQNPRHLVRRRGQEARLRCSPMKGHSHVYWYRQLPEEGLKFMVYLQKENIIDESGMPKERFSAEFPKEGPSILRIQQVVRGDSAAYFCASSDHSEQFFGPGTRLTVL.

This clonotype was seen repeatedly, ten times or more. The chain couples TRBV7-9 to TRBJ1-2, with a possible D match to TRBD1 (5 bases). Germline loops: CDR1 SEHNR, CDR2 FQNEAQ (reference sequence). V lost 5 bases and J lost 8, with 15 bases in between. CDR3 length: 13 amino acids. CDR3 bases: TGTGCCAGCAGCATCAGTGGGGGAAACGGCTACACCTTC. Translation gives CASSISGGNGYTF.

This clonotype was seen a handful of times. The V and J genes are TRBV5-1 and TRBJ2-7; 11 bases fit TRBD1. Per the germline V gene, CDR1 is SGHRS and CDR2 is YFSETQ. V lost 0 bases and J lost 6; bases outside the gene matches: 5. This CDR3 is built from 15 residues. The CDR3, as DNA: TGCGCCAGCAGCTTGGTGGACAGGGGGCAGGGCGAGCAGTACTTC. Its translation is CASSLVDRGQGEQYF.

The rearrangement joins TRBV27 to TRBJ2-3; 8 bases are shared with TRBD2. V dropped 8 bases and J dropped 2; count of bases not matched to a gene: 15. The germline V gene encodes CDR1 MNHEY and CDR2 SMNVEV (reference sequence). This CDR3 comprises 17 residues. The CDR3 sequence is CASPNQTSEENTDTQYF. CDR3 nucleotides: TGTGCCAGCCCTAATCAGACTAGCGAAGAAAACACAGATACGCAGTATTTT.

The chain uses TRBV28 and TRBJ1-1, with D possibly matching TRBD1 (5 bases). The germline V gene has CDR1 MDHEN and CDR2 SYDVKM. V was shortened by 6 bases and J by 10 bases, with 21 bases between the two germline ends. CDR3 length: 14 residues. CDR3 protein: CASRQTGTSEPAFF. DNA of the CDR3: TGTGCCAGCAGACAGACCGGGACCTCGGAACCAGCTTTCTTT.

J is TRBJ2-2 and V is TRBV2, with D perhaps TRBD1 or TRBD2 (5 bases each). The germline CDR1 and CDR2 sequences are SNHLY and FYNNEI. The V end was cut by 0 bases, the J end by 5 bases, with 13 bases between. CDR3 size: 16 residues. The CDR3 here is CASSEALRGRTGELFF. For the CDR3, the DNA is TGTGCCAGCAGTGAAGCATTGAGGGGCCGAACCGGGGAGCTGTTTTTT. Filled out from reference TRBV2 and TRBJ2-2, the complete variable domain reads EPEVTQTPSHQVTQMGQEVILRCVPISNHLYFYWYRQILGQKVEFLVSFYNNEISEKSEIFDDQFSVERPDGSNFTLKIRSTKLEDSAMYFCASSEALRGRTGELFFGEGSRLTVL.

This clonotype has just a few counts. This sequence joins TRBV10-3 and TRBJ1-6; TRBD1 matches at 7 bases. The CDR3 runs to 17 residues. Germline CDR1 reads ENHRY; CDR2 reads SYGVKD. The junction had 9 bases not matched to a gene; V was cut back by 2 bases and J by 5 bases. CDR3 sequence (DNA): TGTGCCATCAGTGAGCTGAAAGCAGGGGGGAATAATTCACCCCTCCACTTT. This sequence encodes CAISELKAGGNNSPLHF.

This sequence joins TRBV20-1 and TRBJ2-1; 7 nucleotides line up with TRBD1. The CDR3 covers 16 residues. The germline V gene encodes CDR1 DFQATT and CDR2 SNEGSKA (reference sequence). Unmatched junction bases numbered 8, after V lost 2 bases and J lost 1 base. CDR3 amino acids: CSARTRDSSSYNEQFF. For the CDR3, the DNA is TGCAGTGCTAGAACTAGGGACAGTTCTTCCTACAATGAGCAGTTCTTC.

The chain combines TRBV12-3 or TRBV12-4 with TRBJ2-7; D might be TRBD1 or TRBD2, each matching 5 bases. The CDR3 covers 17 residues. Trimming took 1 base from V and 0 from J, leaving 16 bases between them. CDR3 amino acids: CASSLEGWGYSSYEQYF. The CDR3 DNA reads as TGTGCCAGCAGTTTAGAGGGTTGGGGGTACTCCTCCTACGAGCAGTACTTC.

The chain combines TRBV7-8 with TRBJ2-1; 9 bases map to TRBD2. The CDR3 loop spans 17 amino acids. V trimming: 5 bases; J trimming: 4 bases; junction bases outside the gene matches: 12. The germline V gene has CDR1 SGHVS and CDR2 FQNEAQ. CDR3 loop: CASSPRLAGREYNEQFF. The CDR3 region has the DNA TGTGCCAGCAGCCCCCGGCTAGCGGGGAGGGAATACAATGAGCAGTTCTTC.

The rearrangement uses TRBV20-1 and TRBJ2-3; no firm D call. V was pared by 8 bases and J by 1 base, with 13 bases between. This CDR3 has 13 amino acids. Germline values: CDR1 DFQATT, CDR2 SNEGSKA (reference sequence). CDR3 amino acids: CSLSTGGTDTQYF. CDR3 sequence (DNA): TGCAGTCTATCGACGGGCGGCACAGATACGCAGTATTTT.

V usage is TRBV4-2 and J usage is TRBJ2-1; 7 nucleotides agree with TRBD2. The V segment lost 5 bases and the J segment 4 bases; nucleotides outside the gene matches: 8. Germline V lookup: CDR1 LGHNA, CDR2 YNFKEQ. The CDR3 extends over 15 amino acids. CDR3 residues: CASSAGGREYNEQFF. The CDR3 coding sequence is TGTGCCAGCAGCGCCGGAGGGCGGGAGTACAATGAGCAGTTCTTC.